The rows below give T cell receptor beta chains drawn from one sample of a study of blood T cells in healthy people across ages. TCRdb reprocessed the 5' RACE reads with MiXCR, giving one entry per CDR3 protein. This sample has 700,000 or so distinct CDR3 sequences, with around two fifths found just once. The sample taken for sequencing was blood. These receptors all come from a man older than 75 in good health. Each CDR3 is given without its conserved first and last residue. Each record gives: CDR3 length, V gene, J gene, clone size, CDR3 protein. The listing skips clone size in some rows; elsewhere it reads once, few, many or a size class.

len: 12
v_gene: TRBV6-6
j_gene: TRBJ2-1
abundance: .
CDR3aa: ASSYGTSEGEQF

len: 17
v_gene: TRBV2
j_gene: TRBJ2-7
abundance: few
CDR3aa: ASSASGLGSPTTSKKQY

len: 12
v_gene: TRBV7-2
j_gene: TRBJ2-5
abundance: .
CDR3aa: ASSLGGTGETQY

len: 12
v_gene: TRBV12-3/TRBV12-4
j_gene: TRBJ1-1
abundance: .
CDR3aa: ASSFRGANTEAF

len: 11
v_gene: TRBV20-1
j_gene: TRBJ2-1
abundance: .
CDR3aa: STRLAARNEQF

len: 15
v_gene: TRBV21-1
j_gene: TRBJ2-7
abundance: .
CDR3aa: ASSPLLGLHSPYEQY

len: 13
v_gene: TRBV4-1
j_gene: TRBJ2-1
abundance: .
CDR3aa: ASSQDIAGANEQF

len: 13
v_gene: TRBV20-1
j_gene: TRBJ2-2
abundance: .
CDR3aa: SAPNAGEELGELF

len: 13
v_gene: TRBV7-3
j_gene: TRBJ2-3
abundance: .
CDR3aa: ASSLNPSRDSAQY

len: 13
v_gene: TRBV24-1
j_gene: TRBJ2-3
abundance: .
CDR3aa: ATSYSEDSRDTQY

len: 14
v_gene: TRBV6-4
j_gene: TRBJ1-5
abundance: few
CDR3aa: ASSDPLRVGNQPQH

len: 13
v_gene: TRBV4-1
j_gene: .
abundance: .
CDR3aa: ASSRSLSSYNEQY

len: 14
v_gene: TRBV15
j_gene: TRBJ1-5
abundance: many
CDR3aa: ATSRDLSGAGQPQH

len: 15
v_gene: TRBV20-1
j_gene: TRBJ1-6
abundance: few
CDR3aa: SARDENKSSYNSPLH

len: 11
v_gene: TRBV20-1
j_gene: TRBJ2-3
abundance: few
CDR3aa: SANGGGTDTQY